This TCR beta chain was retrieved from a study of shared clonotypes between healthy human individuals. The V gene end was trimmed by 3 bases and the J gene end by 8 bases; junction bases not matched to a gene: 10. CDR1 and CDR2 from the germline V gene are SGHAT and FQNNGV. This CDR3 is 17 amino acids long. Execution of the assay was at deep level. The data were produced by immunoSEQ multiplex PCR, yet TCRdb's version contains in-frame clones alone and is incomplete. The repertoire consists of some 490,000 clones, with more than 75% occurring once and the leading ten covering 12%. Sequenced material: PBMCs. V and J are TRBV11-2 and TRBJ2-1; 13 bases map to TRBD2. This clonotype was obtained from a woman aged 40 to 50 in good health. Some clones in this sample may be carry-over from other donors' samples. The CDR3 loop is CASSFRRTSGSRDEQFF. The CDR3, as DNA: TGTGCCAGCAGCTTTAGGCGGACTAGCGGGAGTCGAGATGAGCAGTTCTTC.